These T cell receptor beta chains were read from a single sample in a study of T cell responses to AZD1222 COVID-19 vaccine. The method was immunoSEQ multiplex PCR; TCRdb's version includes in-frame clones alone and lacks a portion of them. The table lists under 150,000 clones, 75% to 95% of them singletons, with under 3.5% in the top ten. Sequencing used peripheral blood, obtained on day 0 of AZD1222 vaccination. All receptors come from an adult in good health. CDR3s include the opening cysteine and the closing phenylalanine or tryptophan. A D gene is named only where the DNA matches it firmly. Clone size, where shown, is once, few, many, or a class for clones that have expanded.

V	size	D	J	DNA	CDR3
TRBV5-8	NA	NA	TRBJ1-2	TGTGCCAGCAGCTTTTTTACAGGCAGAGATGGCTACACCTTC	CASSFFTGRDGYTF
TRBV6-4	NA	NA	TRBJ1-2	TGTGCCAGCAGTGAGTCACAGACCTATGGCTACACCTTC	CASSESQTYGYTF
TRBV27	NA	TRBD1	TRBJ1-1	TGTGCCAGCAGTTTACGGATACAGGGGGTGAACACTGAAGCTTTCTTT	CASSLRIQGVNTEAFF
TRBV3-1/TRBV3-2	NA	NA	TRBJ2-1	TGTGCCAGCAGCCAAGCCGGGTCCTACAATGAGCAGTTCTTC	CASSQAGSYNEQFF
TRBV7-8	NA	NA	TRBJ2-2	TGTGCCAGCAGCTTAGCTGGGGGCTACTACACCGGGGAGCTGTTTTTT	CASSLAGGYYTGELFF
TRBV19	NA	TRBD1	TRBJ1-5	TGTGCCAGTAACAGGGGGCAAAATCAGCCCCAGCATTTT	CASNRGQNQPQHF
TRBV5-4	NA	TRBD1	TRBJ2-7	TGTGCCAGCAGCTCGACTAGACAGGGGGGGGAGCAGTACTTC	CASSSTRQGGEQYF
TRBV7-9	NA	NA	TRBJ1-2	TGTGCCAGCAGCCTCTCGGGAGCCAACTATGGCTACACCTTC	CASSLSGANYGYTF
TRBV5-1	NA	TRBD1	TRBJ2-4	TGCGCCAGCAGCTCCGGACAGGGAAAAGCCAAAAACATTCAGTACTTC	CASSSGQGKAKNIQYF
TRBV14	NA	NA	TRBJ2-7	TGTGCCAGCGGGACTCTGGACGAGCAGTACTTC	CASGTLDEQYF
TRBV6-6	few	NA	TRBJ1-3	TGTGCCAGCAGTTACGGGGGGTGGGACACCATATATTTT	CASSYGGWDTIYF
TRBV19	NA	NA	TRBJ2-6	TGTGCCAGTAGTATAGTGCCAGGGAGCTCTGGGGCCAACGTCCTGACTTTC	CASSIVPGSSGANVLTF
TRBV2	NA	NA	TRBJ1-1	TGTGCCAGCAGTGATCAGGGGCGCACTGAAGCTTTCTTT	CASSDQGRTEAFF
TRBV7-2	NA	NA	TRBJ2-7	TGTGCCAGCAGCTTAGATGGACACTTCTACGAGCAGTACTTC	CASSLDGHFYEQYF
TRBV2	once	TRBD2	TRBJ2-1	TGTGCCAGCAGTGATAGACTAGCGGGAGATGAGCAGTTCTTC	CASSDRLAGDEQFF
TRBV11-1	NA	NA	TRBJ2-1	TGTGCCAGCAGCTCCCCTGGGCGCGGACACTACAATGAGCAGTTCTTC	CASSSPGRGHYNEQFF
TRBV10-1	NA	NA	TRBJ1-5	TGCGCCAGCAGTGAGCGCGGAAGCAATCAGCCCCAGCATTTT	CASSERGSNQPQHF
TRBV18	NA	NA	TRBJ2-6	TGTGCCAGCTCACAACCGGGTTCTGGGGCCAACGTCCTGACTTTC	CASSQPGSGANVLTF
TRBV4-1	NA	NA	TRBJ2-6	TGCGCCAGCAGCCCTGTCGGGAGAACCGGGGCCAACGTCCTGACTTTC	CASSPVGRTGANVLTF
TRBV27	NA	NA	TRBJ2-7	TGTGCCAGCAGTTTCAGGAGTTCTTACGAGCAGTACTTC	CASSFRSSYEQYF
TRBV19	NA	TRBD1	TRBJ1-5	TGTGCCAGTAGTATGCGGGCAGGGGGACCGAATCAGCCCCAGCATTTT	CASSMRAGGPNQPQHF
TRBV4-2	NA	TRBD2	TRBJ2-1	TGTGCCAGCAGCCAGGATAATACCGGGACTAGTGGGGCGTTCTTC	CASSQDNTGTSGAFF
TRBV5-1	once	TRBD1	TRBJ1-4	TGCGCCAGCAGCCCGGGACAGCCTAATGAAAAACTGTTTTTT	CASSPGQPNEKLFF
TRBV27	NA	NA	TRBJ1-2	TGTGCCAGCAGTACGACCGGGGCTAACTATGGCTACACCTTC	CASSTTGANYGYTF
TRBV9	NA	TRBD2	TRBJ2-7	TGTGCCAGCAGCGTAGGACTAGCGGGAGGTCCATCCTACGAGCAGTACTTC	CASSVGLAGGPSYEQYF
TRBV2	NA	NA	TRBJ1-2	TGTGCCACCCAGAAAGGGCGCTACACCTTC	CATQKGRYTF
TRBV19	NA	NA	TRBJ2-3	TGTGCCAGTAGTATGGGGTTGGGAGATACGCAGTATTTT	CASSMGLGDTQYF
TRBV6-2/TRBV6-3	NA	TRBD1	TRBJ2-2	TGTGCCAGCAGTTACCCCGGGACAGTTAACACCGGGGAGCTGTTTTTT	CASSYPGTVNTGELFF
TRBV7-6	once	NA	TRBJ1-1	TGTGCCAGCAGCTTACCTTCGACTGGCCTTGGGACTGAAGCTTTCTTT	CASSLPSTGLGTEAFF
TRBV4-3	NA	NA	TRBJ2-1	TGCGCCAGCAGCCAAGTGGCAGGTCGTGAGCAGTTCTTC	CASSQVAGREQFF
TRBV5-1	NA	TRBD2	TRBJ2-2	TGCGCCAGCAGCTTACAGCTAGCGGGAGGAGGGGACACCGGGGAGCTGTTTTTT	CASSLQLAGGGDTGELFF
TRBV23-1	NA	NA	TRBJ2-6	TGCGCCAGCAAACCAGGGAACTCTGGGGCCAACGTCCTGACTTTC	CASKPGNSGANVLTF
TRBV6-2/TRBV6-3	NA	TRBD1	TRBJ1-1	TGTGCCAGCAGTTACGTTGGACAGGGGGCGTTCGACACTGAAGCTTTCTTT	CASSYVGQGAFDTEAFF
TRBV5-6	once	TRBD2	TRBJ2-3	TGTGCCAGCAGCTCGACGACTAGCGGGAGGACAGATACGCAGTATTTT	CASSSTTSGRTDTQYF
TRBV4-2	few	NA	TRBJ2-2	TGTGCCAGCAGCCAAGAACTCGGGAGAAGGTACACCGGGGAGCTGTTTTTT	CASSQELGRRYTGELFF
TRBV7-6	few	NA	TRBJ2-7	TGTGCCAGCAGCCCAGGGGGGGCGCGGCTAGCGGAGCCCCCTGTGGAGCAGTACTTC	CASSPGGARLAEPPVEQYF
TRBV27	NA	TRBD1	TRBJ1-4	TGTGCCAGCAGTTCCCTCTGGACAGGAACTAATGAAAAACTGTTTTTT	CASSSLWTGTNEKLFF
TRBV30	NA	NA	TRBJ2-7	TGTGCCTGGACCCAGGGAAGCTACGAGCAGTACTTC	CAWTQGSYEQYF
TRBV5-6	NA	NA	TRBJ2-1	TGTGCCAGCAGCCCGTTCGGGGCTAGCGATCCCCATGAGCAGTTCTTC	CASSPFGASDPHEQFF
TRBV7-2	NA	NA	TRBJ1-4	TGTGCCAGCAGCTTAGCGGGGGGGGCTGCTTCAACTAATGAAAAACTGTTTTTT	CASSLAGGAASTNEKLFF
TRBV27	NA	NA	TRBJ1-5	TGTGCCAGCAGCCTTTCTCAGGGGTATGGTCAGCCCCAGCATTTT	CASSLSQGYGQPQHF
TRBV27	once	TRBD1	TRBJ1-5	TGTGCCAGCAGCCCAGGGGGTCATAGCAATCAGCCCCAGCATTTT	CASSPGGHSNQPQHF